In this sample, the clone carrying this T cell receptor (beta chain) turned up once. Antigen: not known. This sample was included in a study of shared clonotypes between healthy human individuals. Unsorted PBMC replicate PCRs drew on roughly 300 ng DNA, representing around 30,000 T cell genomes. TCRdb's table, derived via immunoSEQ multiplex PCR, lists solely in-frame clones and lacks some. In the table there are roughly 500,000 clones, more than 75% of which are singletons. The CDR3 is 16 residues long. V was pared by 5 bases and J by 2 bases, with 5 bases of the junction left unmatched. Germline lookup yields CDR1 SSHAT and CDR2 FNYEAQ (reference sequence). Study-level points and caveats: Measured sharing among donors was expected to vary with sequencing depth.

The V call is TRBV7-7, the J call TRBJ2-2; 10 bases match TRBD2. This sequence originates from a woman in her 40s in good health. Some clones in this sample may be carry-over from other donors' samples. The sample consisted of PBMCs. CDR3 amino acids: CASSQRTSGNTGELFF. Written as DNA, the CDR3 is TGTGCCAGCAGCCAAAGGACTAGCGGAAACACCGGGGAGCTGTTTTTT.